The 25 T cell receptor beta chains listed next were all sequenced from one sample in a study of breast tumors, draining lymph nodes, adjacent tissues. The lymph nodes were axillary draining lymph nodes from breast cancer patients. TCRdb reprocessed the multiplex PCR reads with MiXCR, giving one entry per CDR3 protein. The sample yields about 230,000 distinct CDR3 sequences, around 32% seen once. Sequencing was performed on axillary lymph node tissue. The source is a female donor with breast cancer. Some clones in this sample may be carry-over from other donors' samples.

This clonotype has at least ten counts. The rearrangement uses TRBV28 and TRBJ2-7; no firm D call. The CDR3 spans 13 residues. The V end lost 8 bases, the J end lost 7 bases, and 18 bases lay between the germline ends. The germline V gene encodes CDR1 MDHEN and CDR2 SYDVKM. CDR3 sequence: CASRSGPPVEQYF. The DNA for the CDR3 is TGTGCCAGCCGATCTGGGCCCCCAGTTGAGCAGTACTTC.

In this sample, this clonotype turned up many times. This rearrangement joins TRBV5-1 to TRBJ1-2; 10 bases agree with TRBD1. Germline trimming cut 7 bases from V and 8 bases from J; bases unmatched to any gene: 5. Germline-derived CDR1 and CDR2 are SGHRS and YFSETQ. There are 12 residues in the CDR3. DNA for the CDR3: TGCGCCAGCGGAATGACAGGGGGCGGCTACACCTTC. The encoded protein is CASGMTGGGYTF.

Many counts were recorded for this clonotype. The rearrangement links TRBV20-1 to TRBJ2-6; D gene ambiguous. Germline V gives CDR1 DFQATT, CDR2 SNEGSKA (reference sequence). Trimming left V 0 bases short and J 0 bases short, with 12 bases between. The CDR3 has 17 amino acids. CDR3 nucleotides: TGCAGTGCTAGAGATTTAGGACGGTCCTCTGGGGCCAACGTCCTGACTTTC. This translates into CSARDLGRSSGANVLTF.

In the case of this clonotype: Since no conserved phenylalanine or tryptophan closes the CDR3, a read error is the likely cause. The V and J genes are TRBV20-1 and TRBJ1-2; 10 bases map to TRBD1. Germline values: CDR1 DFQATT, CDR2 SNEGSKA (reference sequence). CDR3 length equals 17 residues. For the CDR3, the DNA is TGCAGTGCTAGAACCCGGGACAGGGGAAGGACTAATTATGGCTACACCTTG. It specifies CSARTRDRGRTNYGYTL.

Remarks on this clonotype: A much larger clone lies a single base off, so this may be a read error. V gene TRBV20-1 combines with J gene TRBJ1-4, with TRBD1 matching over 8 bases. CDR3 length equals 13 residues. V dropped 7 bases and J dropped 4; count of bases not matched to a gene: 5. The germline gives CDR1 DFQATT, CDR2 SNEGSKA (reference sequence). CDR3 loop: CSVAQGVNEKLFF. CDR3 DNA sequence: TGCAGTGTCGCACAGGGGGTTAATGAAAAACTGTTTTTT.

This clonotype was recorded many times. The chain joins TRBV7-9 to TRBJ1-5; 9 bases match TRBD1. This CDR3 contains 16 residues. V lost 1 base, J lost 5 bases, and 6 bases stayed unmatched. Germline loops: CDR1 SEHNR, CDR2 FQNEAQ (reference sequence). CDR3 protein: CASSLGLGQGYQPQHF. In DNA, the CDR3 is TGTGCCAGCAGCTTAGGGTTGGGACAGGGCTATCAGCCCCAGCATTTT.

This clonotype came up a few times. This may be a read error, as it is one base from a much larger clone. This rearrangement joins TRBV28 to TRBJ1-2; 10 bases match TRBD1. CDR1 is MDHEN, CDR2 SYDVKM, per germline. The CDR3 runs 14 residues. CDR3 bases: TGTGCCAGCAGATCGGGACAGGGGAACTATGGCTACGCCTTC. The encoded protein is CASRSGQGNYGYAF.

At least ten counts were recorded for this clonotype. The V call is TRBV9, the J call TRBJ2-7; D is uncertain. This CDR3 has 13 amino acids. Trimming removed 0 bases from V and 3 bases from J, with 7 bases in between. Germline lookup yields CDR1 SGDLS and CDR2 YYNGEE. This CDR3 reads CASSVEDGYEQYF. CDR3 nucleotides: TGTGCCAGCAGCGTAGAGGATGGCTACGAGCAGTACTTC. The whole variable domain, filled in from reference TRBV9 and TRBJ2-7, reads DSGVTQTPKHLITATGQRVTLRCSPRSGDLSVYWYQQSLDQGLQFLIQYYNGEERAKGNILERFSAQQFPDLHSELNLSSLELGDSALYFCASSVEDGYEQYFGPGTRLTVT.

This clonotype was found many times. V is TRBV29-1 and J is TRBJ2-1, with 7 bases lining up with TRBD1. CDR1 and CDR2 (germline): SQVTM, ANQGSEA. The ends lost 6 bases at V and 2 bases at J; junction bases unmatched: 7. The CDR3 consists of 14 residues. This CDR3 reads CSVQGVGPYNEQFF. Written as DNA, the CDR3 is TGCAGCGTCCAGGGGGTGGGTCCCTACAATGAGCAGTTCTTC.

The gene calls are TRBV29-1 and TRBJ1-2; D uncertain. Germline V gene data show CDR1 as SQVTM and CDR2 as ANQGSEA. Trimming shortened V by 8 bases and J by 6 bases, and 13 bases separated the two germline ends. The CDR3 is 11 residues long. CDR3 sequence (DNA): TGCAGCCTCTCGGATCTGGATGGCTACACCTTC. It translates to CSLSDLDGYTF.

This clonotype has at least ten counts. The chain joins TRBV9 to TRBJ2-1, with 13 bases lining up with TRBD2. CDR3 length equals 14 residues. J gave up 9 bases and V 0 bases, and 0 bases lay outside the gene matches. Germline values: CDR1 SGDLS, CDR2 YYNGEE. The chain's CDR3 is CASSVGLAGGEQFF. CDR3 nucleotides: TGTGCCAGCAGCGTAGGACTAGCGGGAGGTGAGCAGTTCTTC.

This clonotype was observed a few times. This may stem from a read error, because a much larger clone lies one nucleotide away. V usage is TRBV11-2 and J usage is TRBJ2-1, with D tentatively TRBD2 (5 bases). CDR3 length: 13 residues. The germline V gene encodes CDR1 SGHAT and CDR2 FQNNGV. The CDR3: CASSLFDYTEQFF. The CDR3 bases are TGTGCCAGCAGCTTATTCGACTACACTGAGCAGTTCTTC.

A note on this clonotype: A much larger clonotype is one base distant, so this may be a read error. This chain links TRBV6-1 with TRBJ1-2; tentatively, D is TRBD1 (6 bases). CDR1 is MNHNS, CDR2 SASEGT, per germline. The CDR3 is 16 residues long. V lost 5 bases to trimming and J lost 5 bases, with 21 bases between them. The CDR3 nucleotides read TGTGCCAGCAGTCACGAGGGCGCAGTCCAGGGGTATGGCTACACCTTC. Its protein is CASSHEGAVQGYGYTF.

Remarks on this clonotype: This clone may be a read error of a much larger clone one base away. The conserved final phenylalanine or tryptophan is absent from the CDR3, which likely points to a read error. The genes are TRBV6-5 and TRBJ2-4; D uncertain. Germline values: CDR1 MNHEY, CDR2 SVGAGI. This CDR3 has 12 residues. Trimming cost V 5 bases and J 6 bases, with 8 bases left between them. In nucleotides, the CDR3 is TGTGCCAGCAGTGGGGTCGGAAACATTCAGTACCTC. Translated: CASSGVGNIQYL.

In regard to this clonotype: This clone may be a read error of a much larger clone one base away. The chain joins TRBV30 to TRBJ2-2; 10 bases are shared with TRBD2. The CDR3 has 16 amino acids. CDR1 is GTSNPN and CDR2 is SVGIG in the germline V gene (reference sequence). The CDR3 loop is CAWRSSGGGYTGELSF. In nucleotides, the CDR3 is TGTGCCTGGAGGTCTAGCGGGGGAGGGTACACCGGGGAGCTGTCTTTT.

The table lists this clonotype with many counts. The V and J genes are TRBV6-5 and TRBJ1-6; 10 bases are shared with TRBD1. The junction had 9 bases not matched to a gene; V was cut back by 4 bases and J by 9 bases. Looked up from germline, CDR1 is MNHEY and CDR2 is SVGAGI. This CDR3 is 16 amino acids long. The CDR3: CASSFWDRGVSSPLHF. Here the CDR3 DNA reads TGTGCCAGCAGTTTTTGGGACAGGGGAGTCAGTTCACCCCTCCACTTT.

This clonotype was seen ten or more times. The chain employs TRBV30 and TRBJ2-1, with TRBD1 identical over 7 bases. The CDR3 extends over 14 amino acids. V dropped 0 bases and J dropped 4; count of bases not matched to a gene: 3. Per germline, CDR1 GTSNPN and CDR2 SVGIG (reference sequence). CDR3 DNA sequence: TGTGCCTGGAGTGTGCCGGGACAGTACAATGAGCAGTTCTTC. Translating it yields CAWSVPGQYNEQFF.

On this clonotype: At one end the junction does not follow the germline gene, possibly because of a read error. This chain links TRBV7-9 with TRBJ1-4, with D possibly being TRBD1 (6 bases). This CDR3 has 15 amino acids. Germline loops: CDR1 SEHNR, CDR2 FQNEAQ (reference sequence). CDR3 DNA: TGTGCCAGCAGCAATTCAGGACAGAGGAATGAAAGACTGTTTTTT. Translating it yields CASSNSGQRNERLFF.

This clonotype was seen many times. The chain carries TRBV15 and TRBJ2-5; D assignment may be TRBD1 or TRBD2 (5 bases each). Germline V CDR1 and CDR2: LNHNV, YYDKDF (reference sequence). The length of the CDR3 is 15 residues. V lost 0 bases and J 2 bases, leaving 10 bases between the germline ends. This CDR3 is CATSRDLGEQETQYF. In DNA, the CDR3 is TGTGCCACCAGCAGAGATCTGGGGGAGCAAGAGACCCAGTACTTC.

This rearrangement joins TRBV20-1 to TRBJ1-2, with 7 bases matching TRBD1. This CDR3 contains 12 residues. The germline V gene encodes CDR1 DFQATT and CDR2 SNEGSKA (reference sequence). The CDR3 sequence: CRGKQRWTGHTF. The CDR3 DNA sequence: TGCAGGGGCAAACAGAGATGGACAGGTCACACCTTC.

Many counts were recorded for this clonotype. CDR3 in amino acids: CASSLGTANTGELFF. CDR3 DNA sequence: TGTGCCAGCAGCCTTGGGACAGCGAACACCGGGGAGCTGTTTTTT. The chain carries TRBV3-1 and TRBJ2-2; 7 bases line up with TRBD1. Trimming cost V 4 bases and J 0 bases; bases outside gene matches: 2. The CDR3 spans 15 residues. Germline lookup yields CDR1 LGHDT and CDR2 YNNKEL (reference sequence).

This clonotype was recorded at least ten times. The V gene is TRBV7-2, the J gene TRBJ1-2; D remains ambiguous. CDR3 size: 12 residues. V shed 1 base and J shed 1 base, with 1 base lying between them. Germline CDR1 is SGHTA and CDR2 is FQGNSA. CDR3 DNA: TGTGCCAGCAGCTTAGATAACTATGGCTACACCTTC. It encodes CASSLDNYGYTF. The whole variable domain, filled in from reference TRBV7-2 and TRBJ1-2, reads GAGVSQSPSNKVTEKGKDVELRCDPISGHTALYWYRQSLGQGLEFLIYFQGNSAPDKSGLPSDRFSAERTGGSVSTLTIQRTQQEDSAVYLCASSLDNYGYTFGSGTRLTVV.

A word on this clonotype: Possible read error: a much larger clone is one base away. The J gene is TRBJ2-7, the V gene TRBV11-3; the match to TRBD1 covers 7 bases. J was trimmed by 2 bases and V by 5 bases; bases with no gene match: 9. CDR3 length: 15 amino acids. Germline-derived CDR1 and CDR2 are SGHNT and YENEEA. CDR3 protein: CASSPNTGAPYEQYF. In DNA form, the CDR3 reads TGTGCCAGCAGCCCTAATACAGGGGCCCCCTACGAGCAGTACTTC.

About this clonotype: This sequence may be a read error, since a much larger clone differs from it by one base. The V and J genes are TRBV9 and TRBJ2-6, with a tentative D call TRBD1 (5 bases). This CDR3 spans 16 amino acids. Germline V gives CDR1 SGDLS, CDR2 YYNGEE. The DNA of the CDR3 is TGTGCCAGCAGCGCCCACCCCGGCCTTGGGGCCAACCTCCTGACTTTC. Its translation: CASSAHPGLGANLLTF.

At least ten counts were recorded for this clonotype. The rearrangement joins TRBV12-3 or TRBV12-4 to TRBJ2-7; perhaps TRBD2 as D (5 bases). V dropped 3 bases and J dropped 6 bases, with 12 bases sitting between them. This CDR3 region has 13 residues. The CDR3 region has the DNA TGTGCCAGCAGTTTGGTTCCGGGGTCCGAGCAGTACTTC. It is translated as CASSLVPGSEQYF.